What follows is one TCR beta chain and its context. Its antigen is not yet known. No qualities accompany the bases; no much larger clone lies one base away. The data were taken from a study of healthy donors' naive CD4 and CD8 T cells (dated by TCRdb to the mid-2010s). The study in broad terms: Donors were selected to cover three age groups (20-25, 40-50 and 60-70 years, several each), with a mean age of approximately 43, and half of the donors were female. Peripheral blood mononuclear cells were obtained from approximately 17 unrelated, healthy individuals. Donors were HLA-typed by sequencing at HLA-A, -B, -C, -DRB1, -DQB1 and -DPB1 using the SBTexcellerator protocol, an ABI3130xl analyzer and SBTengine software. The TCR alpha libraries followed the same workflow as the beta chain, except for a newly designed primer set that covered all functional IMGT alpha gene variants. To examine how TCR variation is linked to lineage commitment, the study sequenced rearranged TCR alpha and beta chains from naive CD4+ and CD8+ T cells.

The germline V gene encodes CDR1 SQVTM and CDR2 ANQGSEA. From cysteine to phenylalanine, the CDR3 is 13 amino acids long. The sequence is cut down to CDR3 DNA, 39 bases in frame from base 1. V trim: 7 bases; J trim: 9 bases; unmatched bases: 15. The data were produced on a 454 GS FLX Titanium. A previously published linear amplification protocol was used to build the TCR libraries, starting from approximately 460 ng of total RNA. Sequencing was performed on the Roche/454 Genome Sequencer with Titanium chemistry. The authors processed their data as follows. From roughly 5 of the healthy donors, a total of roughly 80,000 rearranged TCR alpha transcripts were sequenced. Duplicate transcripts were dropped, and unique TCR clonotypes were identified by the CDR3 junction according to IMGT nomenclature. Using logistic regression in R 2.13.0, the researchers modeled CD4 versus CD8 status as a function of V and J genes, with an adjustment for donor effects and a Bonferroni correction for multiple testing. TCRdb trimmed the raw reads at Q25, called clones with MiXCR and kept productive beta chains. Merged by CDR3 protein, the rows form single entries marked with the most common genes and DNA. The V and J calls and clone size come from TCRdb's table, not from the authors' own analysis. This sample lists 150,000 to 200,000 distinct CDR3 sequences; about 70% were detected once. Approximately 2.5% of the sample lies in the top ten.

Results the study describes overall, beyond this receptor: In both chains, CD4+ lineage was linked to a positively charged CDR3, whereas CD8+ lineage was linked to a negatively charged CDR3. The study did not directly address whether homeostatic proliferation of naive T cells might have biased the repertoire. Because alpha and beta chains were sequenced in bulk and could not be paired, combined chain effects were not evaluated. V genes, J genes and CDR3 charge together appeared to explain about 13% of CD4/CD8 propensity variance, in a largely additive manner. Most V and J gene segments were reportedly biased between naive CD4+ and CD8+ cells, consistently across donors and independent of HLA genotype.

Cells with a CD4+CD8-CD45RO-CD45RA+ profile were isolated by FACS and defined as naive CD4+ T cells, and those with a CD8+CD4-CD45RA+CD27bright profile were defined as naive CD8+ T cells. Sorting used antibodies against CD4 (RPA-T4), CD8 (SK1), CD27 (O323), CD45RA (HI100) and CD45RO (UCHL1). Material for sequencing was naive CD4+ and CD8+ T cells sorted from blood, pooled from several donors. The cell subset or site label of this sample denotes: FACS-sorted naive CD4+ (CD45RO-CD45RA+) and naive CD8+ (CD45RA+CD27bright) T cells. The chain is made from TRBV29-1 and TRBJ2-7, and 7 junctional nucleotides match TRBD1. This sequence originates from a pool of human donors in good health; the sample pools cells from several healthy donors. The nucleotide sequence reads TGCAGCGCCGTTAGGACAGGCCAACGAGGGCAGTACTTC. This translates into CSAVRTGQRGQYF.